The sequence of this TCR beta chain was determined in a study of blood T cell repertoires in COVID-19. On the study more broadly: Samples taken during acute and convalescent COVID-19 were collected in the United States, Italy and Spain.

The trim removed 0 bases at V and 4 bases at J, leaving 3 bases unmatched. This CDR3 is 16 amino acids long. The germline V gene encodes CDR1 MNHNY and CDR2 SVGAGI (reference sequence). There are a few counts of this clone. Under the authors' procedure: Estimation of nucleated cell counts relied on the amplification of reference gene primers. Produced via immunoSEQ multiplex PCR; TCRdb's table is partial and in-frame only. V and J calls and clone size come straight from that table; D and trimming were deduced from the DNA. The repertoire includes about 73,000 clones, under 90% of them detected once, and roughly 4% sits in the top ten.

This receptor was obtained from an older woman with acute or convalescent COVID-19. This chain joins TRBV6-6 and TRBJ2-2; 9 bases line up with TRBD2. Sequencing used peripheral blood. CDR3: CASSYSGGGATGELFF. CDR3 nucleotides: TGTGCCAGCAGTTACTCAGGCGGGGGGGCCACCGGGGAGCTGTTTTTT.